This T cell receptor (beta chain) was retrieved from a study of CD8 T cells in Susac syndrome. Random hexamers were used to reverse transcribe an amount of about 0.5 to 1 ug RNA. MiXCR, applied by TCRdb to the immunoSEQ multiplex PCR reads, yields one record per CDR3 protein. The data hold hundreds of thousands of distinct CDR3 sequences, with more than 80% observed a single time. The TCR sequence derives from a human donor with multiple sclerosis. The source material was CD8+ T cells from PBMCs.

Written as DNA, the CDR3 is TGCGCCAGCAGCCAAGAGGCGGGAGTGGTTTACAATGAGCAGTTCTTC. Translating it yields CASSQEAGVVYNEQFF. J is TRBJ2-1 and V is TRBV4-1, with 7 bases lining up with TRBD2. There are 16 residues in the CDR3. CDR1 is MGHRA and CDR2 is YSYEKL in the germline V gene. With V trimmed by 0 bases and J by 4 bases, 6 bases remained unmatched.